The T cell receptor beta chain under discussion was sequenced for a study of T-cell memory formation after mild COVID-19. Study outcomes and limitations: Some clones that responded were present in memory (sampled pre-infection), which suggests cross-reactive memory joined.

TCRalpha and TCRbeta libraries used 5'RACE with constant-segment primers and UMIs. TCRdb itself ran the 5' RACE reads through MiXCR, one entry per CDR3 protein. The data show 400,000 to 500,000 distinct CDR3 sequences, approximately 24% seen once. There are a few counts of this clonotype. Its antigen is currently unknown. This TCR was sampled from an adult woman who had mild COVID-19 (a few samples of this study predate the infection). Cell type and time point are not known. Sequencing used PBMCs or a T cell subset sorted from them (not recorded which).

The CDR3 sequence: CASSLAVAGTEAFF. DNA for the CDR3: TGTGCCAGCAGCTTGGCGGTTGCGGGCACTGAAGCTTTCTTT. The chain recombines TRBV5-6 with TRBJ1-1, with D uncertain. Germline loops: CDR1 SGHDT, CDR2 YYEEEE. V shed 0 bases and J shed 4 bases, with 10 bases lying between them. The CDR3 loop spans 14 amino acids.